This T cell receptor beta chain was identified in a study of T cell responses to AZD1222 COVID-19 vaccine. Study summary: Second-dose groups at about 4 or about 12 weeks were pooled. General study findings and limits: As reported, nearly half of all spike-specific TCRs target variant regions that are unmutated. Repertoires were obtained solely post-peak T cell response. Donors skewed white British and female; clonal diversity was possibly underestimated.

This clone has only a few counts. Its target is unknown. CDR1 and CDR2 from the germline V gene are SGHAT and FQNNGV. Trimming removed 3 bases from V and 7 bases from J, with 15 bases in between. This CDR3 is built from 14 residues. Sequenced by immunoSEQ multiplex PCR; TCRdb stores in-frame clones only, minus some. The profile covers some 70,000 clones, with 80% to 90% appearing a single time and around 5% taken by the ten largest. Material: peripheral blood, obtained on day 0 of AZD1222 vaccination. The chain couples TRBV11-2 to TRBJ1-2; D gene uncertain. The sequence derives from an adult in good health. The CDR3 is CASSLAIGFAGYTF. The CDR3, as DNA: TGTGCCAGCAGCTTGGCTATCGGGTTTGCTGGCTACACCTTC. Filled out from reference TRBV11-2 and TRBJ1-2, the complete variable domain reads EAGVAQSPRYKIIEKRQSVAFWCNPISGHATLYWYQQILGQGPKLLIQFQNNGVVDDSQLPKDRFSAERLKGVDSTLKIQPAKLEDSAVYLCASSLAIGFAGYTFGSGTRLTVV.